The 17 T cell receptor beta chains below all came from one sample that was sequenced in a study of T cell changes during pregnancy in multiple sclerosis. Sequencing used immunoSEQ multiplex PCR; TCRdb keeps in-frame clones, though not all of them. The table has approximately 80,000 clones, over 85% seen once. Sequencing was performed on peripheral blood, taken in the second trimester of pregnancy. Receptors were obtained from a female donor in good health, enrolled as a control in a pregnancy study.

CDR3 DNA sequence: TGCGCCAGCAGCGCGGGACAGGGAGTCTACAATGAGCAGTTCTTC. This translates into CASSAGQGVYNEQFF. The V gene is TRBV5-1, the J gene TRBJ2-1, with 9 positions matching TRBD1. Unmatched junction bases numbered 5, after V lost 4 bases and J lost 3 bases. This CDR3 region has 15 residues. The germline V gene has CDR1 SGHRS and CDR2 YFSETQ.

V gene TRBV7-2 combines with J gene TRBJ1-5, with TRBD1 as a possible D gene (6 bases). CDR1 SGHTA and CDR2 FQGNSA come from the germline V gene. This CDR3 has 14 residues. Trimming removed 2 bases at V and 5 bases at J, with 10 bases between. As DNA, the CDR3 is TGTGCCAGCAGCTTATGGTCAGGGGATCAGCCCCAGCATTTT. Translated: CASSLWSGDQPQHF. Complete variable domain (other parts from reference TRBV7-2 and TRBJ1-5): GAGVSQSPSNKVTEKGKDVELRCDPISGHTALYWYRQSLGQGLEFLIYFQGNSAPDKSGLPSDRFSAERTGGSVSTLTIQRTQQEDSAVYLCASSLWSGDQPQHFGDGTRLSIL.

This chain connects TRBV5-1 to TRBJ2-5, with 8 bases that match TRBD2. With V trimmed by 4 bases and J by 4 bases, 9 bases remained unmatched. CDR1 SGHRS and CDR2 YFSETQ come from the germline V gene. The length of the CDR3 is 15 residues. CDR3 amino acids: CASSLVGGGVETQYF. DNA of the CDR3: TGCGCCAGCAGCCTGGTCGGGGGGGGAGTAGAGACCCAGTACTTC.

The V call is TRBV5-1, the J call TRBJ2-7, with 8 nucleotides matching TRBD1. V lost 1 base to trimming and J lost 2 bases; unmatched junction nucleotides: 5. In germline, CDR1 is SGHRS, CDR2 YFSETQ. The length of the CDR3 is 15 residues. CDR3 bases: TGCGCCAGCAGCTTGAGGGCAGGGGGCACCTACGAGCAGTACTTC. Translating it yields CASSLRAGGTYEQYF.

V is TRBV18 and J is TRBJ1-2; 9 nucleotides match TRBD1. The V gene's germline CDR1 is KGHSH and CDR2 LQKENI. The V gene end was trimmed by 2 bases and the J gene end by 5 bases; junction bases not matched to a gene: 6. The CDR3 is 15 amino acids. In DNA form, the CDR3 reads TGTGCCAGCTCACCATCCCCCGACAGGGGGTATGGCTACACCTTC. Translated: CASSPSPDRGYGYTF.

The genes are TRBV27 and TRBJ1-2; D remains unclear. The V end lost 0 bases, the J end lost 7 bases, and 9 bases lay between the germline ends. Germline V gene sequence: CDR1 MNHEY, CDR2 SMNVEV (reference sequence). CDR3 size: 13 residues. For the CDR3, the DNA is TGTGCCAGCAGTTTATCGCCAGCGGCTGGCTACACCTTC. Translation: CASSLSPAAGYTF.

CDR3 sequence reads: CASSLGLIRGTMNTEAFF. DNA of the CDR3: TGTGCCAGCAGCTTAGGGCTTATTAGGGGAACAATGAACACTGAAGCTTTCTTT. The chain combines TRBV7-9 with TRBJ1-1; weak D call: TRBD1 (5 bases). CDR1 SEHNR and CDR2 FQNEAQ come from the germline V gene (reference sequence). V was trimmed by 1 base and J by 0 bases, leaving 18 bases between them. The CDR3 spans 18 residues.

The chain has TRBV6-5 and TRBJ2-7, with 11 bases matching TRBD1. There are 16 residues in the CDR3. The trim removed 0 bases at V and 6 bases at J, leaving 7 bases unmatched. Per the germline V gene, CDR1 is MNHEY and CDR2 is SVGAGI. The CDR3 reads CASSYSWSGQGGEQYF. The CDR3 DNA sequence: TGTGCCAGCAGTTACTCCTGGTCGGGACAGGGGGGCGAGCAGTACTTC.

J is TRBJ1-4 and V is TRBV7-9, with 11 bases matching TRBD1. Germline trimming cut 4 bases from V and 6 bases from J; bases unmatched to any gene: 7. CDR1 is SEHNR, CDR2 FQNEAQ, per germline (reference sequence). This CDR3 has 16 residues. CDR3: CASSSPGTGGYEKLFF. The CDR3 nucleotides are TGTGCCAGCAGCTCCCCGGGGACAGGGGGATATGAAAAACTGTTTTTT.

This clone was seen once. CDR3 loop: CASSSGVYGYTF. As DNA, the CDR3 is TGTGCCAGCAGCTCAGGGGTGTATGGCTACACCTTC. The chain carries TRBV5-4 and TRBJ1-2, with a possible D match to TRBD1 (6 bases). Per the germline V gene, CDR1 is SGHNT and CDR2 is YYREEE (reference sequence). The CDR3 contains 12 residues. With 3 bases removed from V and 5 bases from J, the gap between germline ends came to 8 bases.

The chain combines TRBV28 with TRBJ2-2, with a possible D match to TRBD1 (6 bases). CDR1 and CDR2 (germline): MDHEN, SYDVKM. Trimming stripped 3 bases from V and 2 bases from J, with 25 bases between. There are 20 residues in the CDR3. The CDR3 protein is CASSFRGGRGTRGNTGELFF. CDR3 bases: TGTGCCAGCAGTTTTAGGGGTGGTAGGGGGACGCGTGGAAACACCGGGGAGCTGTTTTTT.

The chain joins TRBV6-5 to TRBJ1-1, with 7 bases fitting TRBD1. Germline V lookup: CDR1 MNHEY, CDR2 SVGAGI. The CDR3 spans 14 residues. The junction had 9 bases not matched to a gene; V was cut back by 6 bases and J by 5 bases. The chain's CDR3 is CASSVDRERTEAFF. CDR3 sequence (DNA): TGTGCCAGCAGCGTAGACAGGGAGAGGACTGAAGCTTTCTTT.

The chain joins TRBV6-5 to TRBJ1-2; TRBD1 agrees at 10 bases. The CDR3 totals 14 residues. Germline trimming cut 6 bases from V and 7 bases from J; bases unmatched to any gene: 8. Per the germline V gene, CDR1 is MNHEY and CDR2 is SVGAGI. CDR3 bases: TGTGCCAGCAGAGCGACAGGGGGCTGGGGTGGCTACACCTTC. It specifies CASRATGGWGGYTF.

The gene calls are TRBV5-6 and TRBJ1-4; 9 bases line up with TRBD1. Unmatched junction bases numbered 4, after V lost 2 bases and J lost 5 bases. This CDR3 spans 15 amino acids. The germline V gene encodes CDR1 SGHDT and CDR2 YYEEEE. The CDR3 protein is CASSFKDRGNEKLFF. The CDR3 nucleotides are TGTGCCAGCAGCTTCAAGGACAGGGGAAATGAAAAACTGTTTTTT.

The chain employs TRBV5-1 and TRBJ1-6; 12 bases are shared with TRBD1. Germline V gives CDR1 SGHRS, CDR2 YFSETQ. CDR3 length: 18 amino acids. J was trimmed by 3 bases and V by 0 bases; bases with no gene match: 4. In DNA form, the CDR3 reads TGCGCCAGCAGCTTGGGGGACAGGGGGCAAGGCTATAATTCACCCCTCCACTTT. Translating it yields CASSLGDRGQGYNSPLHF.

V usage is TRBV7-8 and J usage is TRBJ2-1; 12 nucleotides align to TRBD2. The length of the CDR3 is 19 residues. The germline V gene has CDR1 SGHVS and CDR2 FQNEAQ. Trimming cost V 5 bases and J 0 bases; bases outside gene matches: 11. The CDR3 region is CASSPRLAGAVSSYNEQFF. Here the CDR3 DNA reads TGTGCCAGCAGCCCCCGACTAGCGGGGGCCGTAAGCTCCTACAATGAGCAGTTCTTC. Complete variable domain (other parts from reference TRBV7-8 and TRBJ2-1): GAGVSQSPRYKVAKRGQDVALRCDPISGHVSLFWYQQALGQGPEFLTYFQNEAQLDKSGLPSDRFFAERPEGSVSTLKIQRTQQEDSAVYLCASSPRLAGAVSSYNEQFFGPGTRLTVL.

This clone appeared once. This chain joins TRBV11-3 and TRBJ2-5; D uncertain. Trimming shortened V by 2 bases and J by 4 bases, and 5 bases separated the two germline ends. Germline V gene sequence: CDR1 SGHNT, CDR2 YENEEA. There are 12 residues in the CDR3. The CDR3 loop is CASSLLVETQYF. CDR3 DNA sequence: TGTGCCAGCAGCTTACTAGTAGAGACCCAGTACTTC.